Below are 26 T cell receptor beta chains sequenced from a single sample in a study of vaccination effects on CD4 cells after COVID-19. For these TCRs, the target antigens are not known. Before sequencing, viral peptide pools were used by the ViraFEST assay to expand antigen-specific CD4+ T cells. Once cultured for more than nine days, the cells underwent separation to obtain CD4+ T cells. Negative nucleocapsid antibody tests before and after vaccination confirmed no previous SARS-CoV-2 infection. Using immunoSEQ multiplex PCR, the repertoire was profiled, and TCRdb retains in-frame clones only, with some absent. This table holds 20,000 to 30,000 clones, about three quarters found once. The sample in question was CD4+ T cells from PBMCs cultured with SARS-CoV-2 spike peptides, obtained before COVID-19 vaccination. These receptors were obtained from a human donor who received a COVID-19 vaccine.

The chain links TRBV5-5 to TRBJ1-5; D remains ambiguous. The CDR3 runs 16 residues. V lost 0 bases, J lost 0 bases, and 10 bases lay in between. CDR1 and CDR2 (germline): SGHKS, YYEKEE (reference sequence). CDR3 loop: CASSLAGTLSNQPQHF. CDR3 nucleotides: TGTGCCAGCAGCTTGGCAGGTACCCTTAGCAATCAGCCCCAGCATTTT. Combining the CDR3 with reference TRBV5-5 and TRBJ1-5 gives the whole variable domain DAGVTQSPTHLIKTRGQQVTLRCSPISGHKSVSWYQQVLGQGPQFIFQYYEKEERGRGNFPDRFSARQFPNYSSELNVNALLLGDSALYLCASSLAGTLSNQPQHFGDGTRLSIL.

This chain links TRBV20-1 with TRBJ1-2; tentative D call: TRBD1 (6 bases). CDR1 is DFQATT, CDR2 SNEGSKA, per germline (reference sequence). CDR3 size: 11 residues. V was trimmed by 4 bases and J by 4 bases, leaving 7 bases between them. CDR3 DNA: TGCAGTGCTACAGGGGTCTATGGCTACACCTTC. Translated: CSATGVYGYTF.

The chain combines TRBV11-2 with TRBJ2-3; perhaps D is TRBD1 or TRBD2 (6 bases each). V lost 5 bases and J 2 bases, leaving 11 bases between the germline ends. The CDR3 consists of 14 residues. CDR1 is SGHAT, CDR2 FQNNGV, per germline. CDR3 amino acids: CASSPGAVTDTQYF. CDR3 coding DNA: TGTGCCAGCAGCCCGGGGGCAGTCACAGATACGCAGTATTTT.

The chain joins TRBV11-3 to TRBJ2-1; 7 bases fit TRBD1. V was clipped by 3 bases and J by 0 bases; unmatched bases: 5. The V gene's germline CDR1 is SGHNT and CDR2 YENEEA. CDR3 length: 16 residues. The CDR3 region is CASSLGSGGSYNEQFF. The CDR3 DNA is TGTGCCAGCAGCTTGGGCTCAGGGGGCTCCTACAATGAGCAGTTCTTC.

CDR3 nucleotide sequence: TGTGCCAGCAGTTCCTACCCCGGAGGGAGAGAGACCCAGTACTTC. Translation gives CASSSYPGGRETQYF. V usage is TRBV28 and J usage is TRBJ2-5; tentatively, D is TRBD2 (6 bases). The CDR3 covers 15 residues. V was cut by 4 bases and J by 4 bases, with 16 bases left in between. Germline values: CDR1 MDHEN, CDR2 SYDVKM.

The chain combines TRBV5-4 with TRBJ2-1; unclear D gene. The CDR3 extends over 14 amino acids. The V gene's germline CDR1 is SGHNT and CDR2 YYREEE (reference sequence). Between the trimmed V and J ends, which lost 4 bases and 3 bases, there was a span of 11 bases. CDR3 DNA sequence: TGTGCCAGCAGCGCGCGTGGTGGCTACAATGAGCAGTTCTTC. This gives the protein CASSARGGYNEQFF.

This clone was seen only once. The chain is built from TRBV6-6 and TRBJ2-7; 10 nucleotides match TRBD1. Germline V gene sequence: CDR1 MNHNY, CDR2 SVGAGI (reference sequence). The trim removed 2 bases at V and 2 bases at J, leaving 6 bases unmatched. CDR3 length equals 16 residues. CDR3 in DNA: TGTGCCAGCAGTTACGGGACAGGGGCTTCTACCTACGAGCAGTACTTC. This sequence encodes CASSYGTGASTYEQYF.

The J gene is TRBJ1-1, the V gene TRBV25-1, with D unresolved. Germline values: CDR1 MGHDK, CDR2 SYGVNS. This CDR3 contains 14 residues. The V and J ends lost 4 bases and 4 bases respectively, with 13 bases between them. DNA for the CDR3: TGTGCCAGCAGTGCTTCCTTGGGTTTCACTGAAGCTTTCTTT. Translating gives CASSASLGFTEAFF.

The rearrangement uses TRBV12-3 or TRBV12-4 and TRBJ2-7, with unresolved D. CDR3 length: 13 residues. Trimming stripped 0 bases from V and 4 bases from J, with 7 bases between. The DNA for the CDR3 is TGTGCCAGCAGTTTAGCCCGGGTTTACGAGCAGTACTTC. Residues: CASSLARVYEQYF.

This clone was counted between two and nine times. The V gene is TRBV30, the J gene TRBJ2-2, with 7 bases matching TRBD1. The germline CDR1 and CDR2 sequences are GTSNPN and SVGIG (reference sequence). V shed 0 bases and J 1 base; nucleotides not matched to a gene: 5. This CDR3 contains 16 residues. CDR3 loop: CAWSVPGTVNTGELFF. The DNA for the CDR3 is TGTGCCTGGAGTGTCCCCGGGACAGTGAACACCGGGGAGCTGTTTTTT.

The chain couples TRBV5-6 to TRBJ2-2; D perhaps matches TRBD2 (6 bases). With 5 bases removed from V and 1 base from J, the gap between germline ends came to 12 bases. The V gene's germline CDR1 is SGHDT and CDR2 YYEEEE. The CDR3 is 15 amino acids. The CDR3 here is CASSPGVLNTGELFF. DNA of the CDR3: TGTGCCAGCAGTCCGGGGGTACTGAACACCGGGGAGCTGTTTTTT.

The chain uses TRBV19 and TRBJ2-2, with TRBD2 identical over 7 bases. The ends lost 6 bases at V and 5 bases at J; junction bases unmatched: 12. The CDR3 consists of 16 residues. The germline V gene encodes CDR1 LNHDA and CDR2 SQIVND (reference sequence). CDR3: CASREEGRGGTGELFF. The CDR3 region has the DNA TGTGCCAGTAGGGAAGAAGGCCGGGGAGGGACCGGGGAGCTGTTTTTT.

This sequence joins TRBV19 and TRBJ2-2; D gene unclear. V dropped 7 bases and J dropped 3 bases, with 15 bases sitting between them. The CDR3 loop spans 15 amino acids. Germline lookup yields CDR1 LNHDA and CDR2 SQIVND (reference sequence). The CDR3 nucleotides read TGTGCCAGTACGAGGATCAACAGAGACACCGGGGAGCTGTTTTTT. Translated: CASTRINRDTGELFF.

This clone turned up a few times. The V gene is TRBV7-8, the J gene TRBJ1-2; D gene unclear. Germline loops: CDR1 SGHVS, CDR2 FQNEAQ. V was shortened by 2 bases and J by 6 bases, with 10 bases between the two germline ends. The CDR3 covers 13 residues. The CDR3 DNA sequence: TGTGCCAGCAGCTTACTCGAGGACGATGGCTACACCTTC. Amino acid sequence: CASSLLEDDGYTF.

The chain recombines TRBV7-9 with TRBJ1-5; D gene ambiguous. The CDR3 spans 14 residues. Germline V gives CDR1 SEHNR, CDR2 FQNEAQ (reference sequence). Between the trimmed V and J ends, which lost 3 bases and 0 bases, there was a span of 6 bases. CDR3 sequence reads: CASSLTYSNQPQHF. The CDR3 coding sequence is TGTGCCAGCAGCTTGACTTATAGCAATCAGCCCCAGCATTTT.

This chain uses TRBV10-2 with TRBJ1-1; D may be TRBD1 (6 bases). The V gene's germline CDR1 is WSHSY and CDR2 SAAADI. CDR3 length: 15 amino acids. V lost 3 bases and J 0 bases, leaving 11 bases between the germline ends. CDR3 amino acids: CASSETGRLNTEAFF. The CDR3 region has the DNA TGCGCCAGCAGTGAAACAGGGCGTTTGAACACTGAAGCTTTCTTT.

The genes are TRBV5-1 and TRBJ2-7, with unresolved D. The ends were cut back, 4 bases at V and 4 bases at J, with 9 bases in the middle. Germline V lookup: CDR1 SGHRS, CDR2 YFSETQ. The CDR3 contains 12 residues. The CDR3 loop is CASSPDVYEQYF. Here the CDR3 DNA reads TGCGCCAGCAGCCCGGACGTTTACGAGCAGTACTTC.

CDR3 amino acids: CASSFMSSGELFF. CDR3 bases: TGCGCCAGCAGCTTTATGTCCAGCGGGGAGCTGTTTTTT. The rearrangement joins TRBV5-1 to TRBJ2-2; D is undetermined. CDR1 SGHRS and CDR2 YFSETQ come from the germline V gene. V was shortened by 2 bases and J by 7 bases, with 9 bases between the two germline ends. The length of the CDR3 is 13 residues.

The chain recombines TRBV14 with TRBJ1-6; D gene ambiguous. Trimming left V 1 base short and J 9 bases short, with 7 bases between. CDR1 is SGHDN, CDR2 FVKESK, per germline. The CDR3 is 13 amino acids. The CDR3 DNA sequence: TGTGCCAGCAGCCAAGTGAAGGGTTCACCCCTCCACTTT. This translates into CASSQVKGSPLHF. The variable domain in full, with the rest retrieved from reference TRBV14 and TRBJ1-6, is EAGVTQFPSHSVIEKGQTVTLRCDPISGHDNLYWYRRVMGKEIKFLLHFVKESKQDESGMPNNRFLAERTGGTYSTLKVQPAELEDSGVYFCASSQVKGSPLHFGNGTRLTVT.

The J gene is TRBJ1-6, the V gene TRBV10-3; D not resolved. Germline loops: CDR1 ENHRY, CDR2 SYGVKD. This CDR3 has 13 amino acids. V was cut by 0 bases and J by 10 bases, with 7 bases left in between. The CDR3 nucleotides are TGTGCCATCAGTGAGTCGATTTCCTCACCCCTCCACTTT. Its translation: CAISESISSPLHF.

The CDR3 region is CASSSEPLAMSTDTQYF. The CDR3 DNA is TGCGCCAGCAGCTCCGAACCCCTAGCGATGAGCACAGATACGCAGTATTTT. The genes are TRBV5-1 and TRBJ2-3; the D gene is possibly TRBD2 (6 bases). This CDR3 is built from 17 residues. V lost 3 bases and J lost 0, with 17 bases in between. Germline V CDR1 and CDR2: SGHRS, YFSETQ.

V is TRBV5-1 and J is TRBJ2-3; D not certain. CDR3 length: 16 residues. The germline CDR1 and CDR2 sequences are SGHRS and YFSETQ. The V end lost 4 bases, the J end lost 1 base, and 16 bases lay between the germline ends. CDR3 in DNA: TGCGCCAGCAGCCAGCTTGATTGGCAGGGCACAGATACGCAGTATTTT. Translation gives CASSQLDWQGTDTQYF.

CDR3 sequence reads: CASSPPGGSYNEQFF. The CDR3 DNA sequence: TGTGCCAGCTCACCACCAGGGGGCTCCTACAATGAGCAGTTCTTC. This chain connects TRBV18 to TRBJ2-1, with a possible D match to TRBD1 (6 bases). V lost 0 bases and J lost 0, with 6 bases in between. The V gene's germline CDR1 is KGHSH and CDR2 LQKENI. There are 15 residues in the CDR3. The whole variable domain, filled in from reference TRBV18 and TRBJ2-1, reads NAGVMQNPRHLVRRRGQEARLRCSPMKGHSHVYWYRQLPEEGLKFMVYLQKENIIDESGMPKERFSAEFPKEGPSILRIQQVVRGDSAAYFCASSPPGGSYNEQFFGPGTRLTVL.

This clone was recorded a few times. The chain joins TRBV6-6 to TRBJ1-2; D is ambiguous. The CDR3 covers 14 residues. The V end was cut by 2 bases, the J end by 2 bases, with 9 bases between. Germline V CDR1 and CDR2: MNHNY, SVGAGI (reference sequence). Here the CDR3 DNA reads TGTGCCAGCAGTTACGATCCCTGGAACTATGGCTACACCTTC. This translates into CASSYDPWNYGYTF.

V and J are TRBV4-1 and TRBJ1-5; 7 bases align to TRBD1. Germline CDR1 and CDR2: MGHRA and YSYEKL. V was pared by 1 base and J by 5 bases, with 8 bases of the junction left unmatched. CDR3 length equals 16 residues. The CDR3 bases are TGCGCCAGCAGCCAAGGAGAGGACAGGACGGATCAGCCCCAGCATTTT. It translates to CASSQGEDRTDQPQHF.

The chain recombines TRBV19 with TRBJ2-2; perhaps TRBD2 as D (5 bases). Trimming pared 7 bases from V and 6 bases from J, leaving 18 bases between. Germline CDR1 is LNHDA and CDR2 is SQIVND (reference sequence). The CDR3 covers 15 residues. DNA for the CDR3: TGTGCCAGTACAGGTTTGGGTACTAGTGCCGGGGAGCTGTTTTTT. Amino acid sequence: CASTGLGTSAGELFF.